The sequence of this T cell receptor beta chain was determined in a study of blood T cell repertoires in COVID-19. Original handling: Scientists estimated how many nucleated cells there were by amplifying reference gene primers. Method: immunoSEQ multiplex PCR; TCRdb's copy keeps in-frame clones and lacks some. V and J calls and clone size are those listed in that table; D and trimming were worked out from the DNA. This sample has about 48,000 clones, with around 83% found just once. Germline V lookup: CDR1 MNHEY, CDR2 SVGEGT. V lost 0 bases and J 0 bases, leaving 5 bases between the germline ends. The CDR3 length is 15 residues.

The V gene is TRBV6-2 or TRBV6-3, the J gene TRBJ1-4; D gene uncertain. The specimen sequenced was peripheral blood. This clonotype was sampled from a human donor in a cohort sampled during active COVID-19. This CDR3 is CASSYSAATNEKLFF. For the CDR3, the DNA is TGTGCCAGCAGTTACTCGGCAGCAACTAATGAAAAACTGTTTTTT.